What follows is one T cell receptor (beta chain) and its context. Its antigen target is currently unknown. Base qualities are not recorded, but no much larger clone differs from it by a single base. This specimen's time point label, interpreted: after dendritic cell vaccination, including at tumor progression/relapse. To be selected, patients needed enough residual fresh-frozen tumor tissue and more than two years of available survival data. Although molecular status otherwise differed among the glioblastoma patients, no patient had an isocitrate dehydrogenase mutation. PBMC collection took place before vaccination, two weeks after the third vaccination, and at tumor progression if progression occurred. Genomic DNA was extracted with the Qiagen DNeasy Blood extraction Kit. Using the immunoSEQ assay, TCRB CDR3 regions were amplified from approximately 2 micrograms of genomic DNA, or from all available DNA when less than that was on hand. The multiplex PCR employed 60 forward primers targeting TCR V beta segments and 13 reverse primers targeting J beta segments. To estimate reads per starting template, synthetic control templates were spiked into each sample at limiting dilution. Sequencing produced 87 bp reads on the Illumina HiSeq System. On the study's bioinformatics: To remove PCR and sequencing errors, closely related sequences were merged with a nearest neighbor algorithm. TCR overlap was defined as the percentage of unique tumor TCR beta sequences that were also found in the peripheral blood of the same patient. The source is immuneACCESS, and TCRdb retained only in-frame sequences with V and J called. Part of the clones is not carried over; for the studies checked, unresolved V genes explain less than half of this, and the remainder is unexplained. D and trimming were read from the DNA, whereas the V and J calls and clone size are those reported in that table. Counted in this sample were approximately 92,000 clones; about 85% of them appeared once. Of the sample, roughly 5.9% falls within the top ten clones.

For this chain, trimming is 0 bases at the V end and 8 bases at the J end, and the number of junction bases without a gene match is 8. From the cysteine through the phenylalanine, the CDR3 covers 16 amino acids. The read is trimmed to its CDR3 DNA, 48 bases read in frame from base 1. Reading the germline V gene gives CDR1 SGDLS and CDR2 YYNGEE. This entry is derived from a study of glioma-infiltrating T cells after dendritic cell vaccination (TCRdb year 2016). In terms of the full investigation: A cohort of roughly 15 glioblastoma patients from Phase I and II dendritic cell vaccination trials was included, of whom 9 were newly diagnosed and 6 had recurrent disease. Between 2003 and 2012, patients were given autologous tumor lysate-pulsed dendritic cell vaccination. To make the vaccine, monocyte-derived dendritic cells were cultured for about seven days with IL-4 and GM-CSF and then pulsed overnight with autologous tumor lysate. Survival after dendritic cell vaccination was correlated with TCR sequencing metrics, including TIL content and tumor-blood repertoire overlap. Three intradermal dendritic cell vaccine injections were administered to patients at biweekly intervals in the arm below the axilla. Deep sequencing of TCR beta CDR3 regions was used to quantify tumor-infiltrating lymphocyte content and compare tumor and blood repertoires in dendritic cell-vaccinated glioblastoma patients. Broader findings and caveats from the paper: The three-group TCR overlap response model was characterized as speculative, and prospective validation of the model was stated to be required. The cohort was small and heterogeneous, few patients had complete blood and tumor sets, and even fewer had initial-recurrent tumor pairs. No direct relationship between TCR clonality and survival was found, suggesting a diverse polyclonal response may matter. After dendritic cell vaccination, a higher estimated pretreatment TIL content predicted longer time to progression and overall survival.

This specimen consisted of blood, obtained after dendritic cell vaccination. This clonotype originated in a human donor with glioblastoma. Recombination linked TRBV9 to TRBJ2-2; the central 9 bases match TRBD2. The CDR3 here reads CASSVAQAGGGGELFF. The nucleotide sequence is TGTGCCAGCAGCGTAGCTCAAGCGGGAGGCGGTGGGGAGCTGTTTTTT.